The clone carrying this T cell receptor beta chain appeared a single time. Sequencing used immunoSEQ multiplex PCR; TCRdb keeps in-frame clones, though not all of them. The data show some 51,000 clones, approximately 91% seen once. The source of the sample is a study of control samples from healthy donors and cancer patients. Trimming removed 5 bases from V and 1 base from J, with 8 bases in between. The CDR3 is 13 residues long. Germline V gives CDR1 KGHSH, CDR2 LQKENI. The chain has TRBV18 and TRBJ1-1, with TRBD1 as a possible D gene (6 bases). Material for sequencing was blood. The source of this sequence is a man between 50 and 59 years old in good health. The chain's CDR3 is CASSLGQNTEAFF. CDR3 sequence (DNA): TGTGCCAGCTCATTGGGACAGAACACTGAAGCTTTCTTT.